These T cell receptor beta chains were read from a single sample in a study of blood T cell repertoires in COVID-19. The assay was immunoSEQ multiplex PCR, and TCRdb's table has in-frame clones only and misses some. The sample lists some 220,000 clones; roughly nine tenths were seen once. Specimen: PBMCs or T cells enriched from blood (not recorded which). The receptors stem from a woman aged 45-59 years in a cohort exposed to, infected with or recovered from COVID-19 (not recorded which). Both conserved end residues are part of each CDR3. Fields, in order: D gene, V gene, clone size, J gene, CDR3 DNA, CDR3 protein. The D gene is left open where the match is weak. Clone size is stated in some rows and not others, as once, few, many or a class when expanded.

d_call: -; v_call: TRBV6-5; clone_size: once; j_call: TRBJ1-1; cdr3_nt: TGTGCCAGCAGTTTCACAGGGAACACTGAAGCTTTCTTT; cdr3_aa: CASSFTGNTEAFF
d_call: -; v_call: TRBV4-2; clone_size: -; j_call: TRBJ1-6; cdr3_nt: TGTGCCAGCAGCCAAGAAAGTGTAGTAGGCAGACTCTATTCACCCCTCCACTTT; cdr3_aa: CASSQESVVGRLYSPLHF
d_call: TRBD2; v_call: TRBV7-2; clone_size: -; j_call: TRBJ2-3; cdr3_nt: TGTGCCAGCAGTAAAACAGCGGGGGGGCTTAGGGATACGCAGTATTTT; cdr3_aa: CASSKTAGGLRDTQYF
d_call: -; v_call: TRBV25-1; clone_size: -; j_call: TRBJ1-2; cdr3_nt: TGTGCCAGCAGTAGACAGGCGGCAAATCCCTATGGCTACACCTTC; cdr3_aa: CASSRQAANPYGYTF
d_call: TRBD1; v_call: TRBV29-1; clone_size: -; j_call: TRBJ1-2; cdr3_nt: TGCAGCGCCACAGGGGGCGGCTACACCTTC; cdr3_aa: CSATGGGYTF
d_call: TRBD2; v_call: TRBV5-6; clone_size: -; j_call: TRBJ2-2; cdr3_nt: TGTGCCAGCAGTGGGCAGGAAGCGGGGGCCACCGGGGAGCTGTTTTTT; cdr3_aa: CASSGQEAGATGELFF
d_call: -; v_call: TRBV4-3; clone_size: -; j_call: TRBJ2-3; cdr3_nt: TGCGCCAGCAGCCAAGATATACATAAAGATACGCAGTATTTT; cdr3_aa: CASSQDIHKDTQYF
d_call: -; v_call: TRBV27; clone_size: -; j_call: TRBJ1-1; cdr3_nt: TGTGCCAGCAGTGTAAGCCGCGATACTGAAGCTTTCTTT; cdr3_aa: CASSVSRDTEAFF
d_call: TRBD1; v_call: TRBV7-8; clone_size: -; j_call: TRBJ1-2; cdr3_nt: TGTGCCAGCAGCCTGAGCAGACCCGGGACAGGAGCCTTCTATGGCTACACCTTC; cdr3_aa: CASSLSRPGTGAFYGYTF
d_call: TRBD2; v_call: TRBV5-1; clone_size: -; j_call: TRBJ2-1; cdr3_nt: TGCGCCAGCAGCTCAGCGGGGGCGGGGGATGAGCAGTTCTTC; cdr3_aa: CASSSAGAGDEQFF
d_call: -; v_call: TRBV7-2; clone_size: once; j_call: TRBJ1-6; cdr3_nt: TGTGCCAGCAGCTTAGGGGGGGGTTCCTATAATTCACCCCTCCACTTT; cdr3_aa: CASSLGGGSYNSPLHF
d_call: TRBD1; v_call: TRBV4-1; clone_size: -; j_call: TRBJ2-1; cdr3_nt: TGCGCCAGCAGCCAAGTTCCGGGACAGAACAATGAGCAGTTCTTC; cdr3_aa: CASSQVPGQNNEQFF
d_call: TRBD1; v_call: TRBV28; clone_size: -; j_call: TRBJ2-2; cdr3_nt: TGTGCCAGCAGTTTACAGGGGGCCAACACCGGGGAGCTGTTTTTT; cdr3_aa: CASSLQGANTGELFF
d_call: TRBD1; v_call: TRBV4-3; clone_size: -; j_call: TRBJ2-3; cdr3_nt: TGCGCCAGCAGCCAATCAGGACAGGGGAACACAGATACGCAGTATTTT; cdr3_aa: CASSQSGQGNTDTQYF
d_call: -; v_call: TRBV18; clone_size: -; j_call: TRBJ2-4; cdr3_nt: TGTGCCAGCTCACCACCGTTGCCAGTAAACATTCAGTACTTC; cdr3_aa: CASSPPLPVNIQYF
d_call: TRBD1; v_call: TRBV7-2; clone_size: -; j_call: TRBJ1-1; cdr3_nt: TGTGCCAGCAGCTACCAATCCTACAGGGGCCCCAGGGCTGAAGCTTTCTTT; cdr3_aa: CASSYQSYRGPRAEAFF
d_call: TRBD1; v_call: TRBV19; clone_size: -; j_call: TRBJ2-1; cdr3_nt: TGTGCCAGTAGTACCTCCGGACAGGGGAATGCGCAGTTCTTC; cdr3_aa: CASSTSGQGNAQFF
d_call: TRBD2; v_call: TRBV30; clone_size: -; j_call: TRBJ2-3; cdr3_nt: TGTGCCTGGAGTGTACTAAGCGGGGCAGATACGCAGTATTTT; cdr3_aa: CAWSVLSGADTQYF
d_call: TRBD1; v_call: TRBV7-9; clone_size: -; j_call: TRBJ2-7; cdr3_nt: TGTGCCAGCAGCAAGAGGACAGGGGACGAGCAGTACTTC; cdr3_aa: CASSKRTGDEQYF
d_call: TRBD1; v_call: TRBV6-2/TRBV6-3; clone_size: -; j_call: TRBJ1-6; cdr3_nt: TGTGCCAGCAGTCTACAGGGGTTCGGGAACTCACCCCTCCACTTT; cdr3_aa: CASSLQGFGNSPLHF
d_call: -; v_call: TRBV5-3; clone_size: once; j_call: TRBJ1-5; cdr3_nt: TGTGCCAGAAGCTTGCTTAGACACGGGAAGCAGAACCAGCCCCAGCATTTT; cdr3_aa: CARSLLRHGKQNQPQHF
d_call: -; v_call: TRBV3-1/TRBV3-2; clone_size: -; j_call: TRBJ2-5; cdr3_nt: TGTGCCAGCAGCCCCCGGCGCGGGGCCGGGGGAGAGACCCAGTACTTC; cdr3_aa: CASSPRRGAGGETQYF
d_call: TRBD1; v_call: TRBV13; clone_size: -; j_call: TRBJ1-5; cdr3_nt: TGTGCCAGCAGCTTAGGGACAGGGGGGGTGAATCAGCCCCAGCATTTT; cdr3_aa: CASSLGTGGVNQPQHF
d_call: TRBD2; v_call: TRBV5-4; clone_size: -; j_call: TRBJ2-5; cdr3_nt: TGTGCCAGCAGCTTGGTGGCTAGCGGGGGGACGACCCAGTACTTC; cdr3_aa: CASSLVASGGTTQYF
d_call: TRBD2; v_call: TRBV5-1; clone_size: -; j_call: TRBJ2-7; cdr3_nt: TGCGCCAGCAGCACCTTGACTAGCGAAGACGAGCAGTACTTC; cdr3_aa: CASSTLTSEDEQYF
d_call: TRBD1; v_call: TRBV6-2/TRBV6-3; clone_size: -; j_call: TRBJ1-1; cdr3_nt: TGTGCCAGCAGTCCCAGGGGGAGCGCTGAAGCTTTCTTT; cdr3_aa: CASSPRGSAEAFF
d_call: -; v_call: TRBV5-4; clone_size: -; j_call: TRBJ2-7; cdr3_nt: TGTGCCAGCACCGCGGGCGTGGGTTCCTACGAGCAGTACTTC; cdr3_aa: CASTAGVGSYEQYF
d_call: TRBD1; v_call: TRBV3-1/TRBV3-2; clone_size: -; j_call: TRBJ2-6; cdr3_nt: TGTGCCAGCAGCCTACGTAGGGACAGGGGTCCTGGGGCCAACGTCCTGACTTTC; cdr3_aa: CASSLRRDRGPGANVLTF
d_call: -; v_call: TRBV15; clone_size: -; j_call: TRBJ1-1; cdr3_nt: TGTGCCACCAGACTCGAACAGGGTCCTACTGAAGCTTTCTTT; cdr3_aa: CATRLEQGPTEAFF
d_call: -; v_call: TRBV6-5; clone_size: few; j_call: TRBJ1-1; cdr3_nt: TGTGCCAGCAGCAATGACAGGAACACTGAAGCTTTCTTT; cdr3_aa: CASSNDRNTEAFF
d_call: -; v_call: TRBV18; clone_size: -; j_call: TRBJ1-2; cdr3_nt: TGTGCCAGCTCACCCGGACAGAAGAAGGGCTACACCTTC; cdr3_aa: CASSPGQKKGYTF
d_call: TRBD1; v_call: TRBV7-8; clone_size: -; j_call: TRBJ1-4; cdr3_nt: TGTGCCAGCAGTAGAACAGGGGAGAACGAAAAACTGTTTTTT; cdr3_aa: CASSRTGENEKLFF
d_call: TRBD1; v_call: TRBV20-1; clone_size: -; j_call: TRBJ2-7; cdr3_nt: TGCAGTGCTACTACAGGGGGCGAGCAGTACTTC; cdr3_aa: CSATTGGEQYF
d_call: -; v_call: TRBV20-1; clone_size: -; j_call: TRBJ1-1; cdr3_nt: TGCAGTGCCCTGGACAGAGTGTTT; cdr3_aa: CSALDRVF
d_call: -; v_call: TRBV11-2; clone_size: once; j_call: TRBJ2-1; cdr3_nt: TGTGCCAGCAGTTTCGAGCGGAGTGAGCAGTTCTTC; cdr3_aa: CASSFERSEQFF
d_call: -; v_call: TRBV2; clone_size: -; j_call: TRBJ1-2; cdr3_nt: TGTGCCAGCAATTCGTGGGACAAACGGGGCTACACCTTC; cdr3_aa: CASNSWDKRGYTF
d_call: TRBD1; v_call: TRBV5-5; clone_size: -; j_call: TRBJ1-5; cdr3_nt: TGTGCCAGCAGCTCTGGGGCAGGGGGTTTGAATCAGCCCCAGCATTTT; cdr3_aa: CASSSGAGGLNQPQHF
d_call: -; v_call: TRBV21-1; clone_size: -; j_call: TRBJ2-5; cdr3_nt: TGTGCCAGCAGCAAATCAGGGGACCAAGAGACCCAGTACTTC; cdr3_aa: CASSKSGDQETQYF
d_call: -; v_call: TRBV29-1; clone_size: -; j_call: TRBJ1-2; cdr3_nt: TGCAGCGTTGAAGATCCGACAGACTATGGCTACACCTTC; cdr3_aa: CSVEDPTDYGYTF
d_call: -; v_call: TRBV2; clone_size: -; j_call: TRBJ1-3; cdr3_nt: TGTGCCAGCACCGCCAGCGGCTCCGGAAACACCATATATTTT; cdr3_aa: CASTASGSGNTIYF
d_call: -; v_call: TRBV3-1/TRBV3-2; clone_size: -; j_call: TRBJ1-1; cdr3_nt: TGTGCCAGCAGGAGAGGGAAATATACTGAAGCTTTCTTT; cdr3_aa: CASRRGKYTEAFF